This TCR beta chain is drawn from a study of vaccination and CD4 T cells after COVID-19. TCRdb ran MiXCR on the PCR reads and lists one entry per CDR3 protein. The table has about 18,000 distinct CDR3 sequences, roughly 60% seen once. This CDR3 spans 18 amino acids. Germline lookup yields CDR1 LNHDA and CDR2 SQIVND (reference sequence). The ends lost 9 bases at V and 0 bases at J; junction bases unmatched: 10. This specimen was CD4+ T cells from blood, taken before SARS-CoV-2 vaccination. The clonotype was recovered from a human donor who had recovered from COVID-19. The rearrangement uses TRBV19 and TRBJ2-6, with 11 bases identical to TRBD1. The CDR3 region is CASRDRGTDSSGANVLTF. DNA of the CDR3: TGTGCCAGCCGGGACAGGGGGACCGACAGCTCTGGGGCCAACGTCCTGACTTTC.